The sequence of this T cell receptor beta chain was determined in a study of T cell repertoires in cytomegalovirus infection. TCRdb fed the reads into MiXCR, producing one record per CDR3 protein. The table shows fewer than 350,000 distinct CDR3 sequences, with around 9.5% occurring only once. There are many counts of this clonotype. The V gene end was trimmed by 5 bases and the J gene end by 4 bases; junction bases not matched to a gene: 8. The CDR3 extends over 15 amino acids. Germline-derived CDR1 and CDR2 are SGHTA and FQGNSA. This chain uses TRBV7-2 with TRBJ1-5; TRBD1 aligns across 7 bases. The material sequenced was PBMCs. This TCR came from a human donor in good health (CMV status not recorded). Some clones in this sample may be carry-over from other donors' samples. The CDR3 reads CASSPVQGPNQPQHF. The CDR3 region has the DNA TGTGCCAGCAGCCCAGTACAGGGGCCGAATCAGCCCCAGCATTTT.